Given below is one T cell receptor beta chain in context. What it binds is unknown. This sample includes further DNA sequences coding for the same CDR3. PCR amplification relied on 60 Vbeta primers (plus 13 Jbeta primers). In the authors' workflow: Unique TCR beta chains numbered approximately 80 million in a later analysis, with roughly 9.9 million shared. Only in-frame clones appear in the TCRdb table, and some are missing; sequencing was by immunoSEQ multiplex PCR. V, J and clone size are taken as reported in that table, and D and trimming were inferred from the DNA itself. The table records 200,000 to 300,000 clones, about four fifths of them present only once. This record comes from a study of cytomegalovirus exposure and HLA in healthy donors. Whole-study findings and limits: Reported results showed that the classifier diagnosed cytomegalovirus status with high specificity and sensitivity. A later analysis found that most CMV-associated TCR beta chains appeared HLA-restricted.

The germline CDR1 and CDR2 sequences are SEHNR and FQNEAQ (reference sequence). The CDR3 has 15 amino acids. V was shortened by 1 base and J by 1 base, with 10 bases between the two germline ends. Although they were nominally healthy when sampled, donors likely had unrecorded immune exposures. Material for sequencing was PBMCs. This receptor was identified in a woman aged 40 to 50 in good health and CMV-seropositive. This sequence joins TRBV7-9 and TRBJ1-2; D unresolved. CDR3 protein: CASSLGTEFNYGYTF. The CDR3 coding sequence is TGTGCCAGCAGCTTAGGTACAGAGTTTAACTATGGCTACACCTTC.